What follows are 18 T cell receptor beta chains derived from one specimen sequenced in a study of blood T cell repertoires in COVID-19. TCRdb's table, derived via immunoSEQ multiplex PCR, lists solely in-frame clones and lacks some. The sample lists around 220,000 clones, roughly 84% seen once, with 4% in the top ten. The material sequenced was peripheral blood. The receptors were gathered from a woman aged 40 to 50 with active or convalescent COVID-19.

The gene calls are TRBV5-6 and TRBJ2-1; 7 positions match TRBD2. CDR1 and CDR2 from the germline V gene are SGHDT and YYEEEE. Trimming at V came to 5 bases and at J to 10 bases, leaving 18 bases not matched to a gene. This CDR3 spans 16 amino acids. CDR3 DNA sequence: TGTGCCAGCAGATTTGAGGGGAGGGTGGAGGTTGGGGAGCAGTTCTTC. This codes for CASRFEGRVEVGEQFF.

This clone was counted between two and nine times. The V gene is TRBV6-5, the J gene TRBJ2-2; D not resolved. Germline loops: CDR1 MNHEY, CDR2 SVGAGI. The CDR3 runs to 14 residues. V gave up 0 bases and J gave up 3 bases, with 5 bases separating them. The CDR3 DNA follows: TGTGCCAGCAGTTACTCGTCTTACACCGGGGAGCTGTTTTTT. Residues: CASSYSSYTGELFF.

V and J are TRBV27 and TRBJ2-2, with 7 bases fitting TRBD1. Unmatched junction bases numbered 6, after V lost 10 bases and J lost 1 base. This CDR3 spans 14 amino acids. Looked up from germline, CDR1 is MNHEY and CDR2 is SMNVEV (reference sequence). This CDR3 is CATNRGRNTGELFF. The CDR3 region has the DNA TGTGCCACCAACAGGGGCAGGAACACCGGGGAGCTGTTTTTT.

The chain uses TRBV6-6 and TRBJ1-2; D gene uncertain. Germline CDR1 is MNHNY and CDR2 is SVGAGI (reference sequence). V lost 5 bases, J lost 8 bases, and 12 bases lay in between. The CDR3 spans 12 residues. The CDR3 region is CASSRGRYGYTF. The CDR3 DNA sequence: TGTGCCAGCAGTCGTGGGAGATACGGCTACACCTTC.

The chain is built from TRBV27 and TRBJ1-2; D uncertain. The germline V gene has CDR1 MNHEY and CDR2 SMNVEV (reference sequence). V lost 5 bases to trimming and J lost 3 bases, with 10 bases between them. The CDR3 totals 13 residues. The CDR3 here is CASSPNLYYGYTF. In nucleotides, the CDR3 is TGTGCCAGCAGTCCTAACCTTTACTATGGCTACACCTTC.

CDR3 nucleotides: TGCGCCAGCAGCGTGGGACAGTACCACGAGCAGTACGTC. Translation: CASSVGQYHEQYV. The rearrangement uses TRBV5-1 and TRBJ2-7, with TRBD1 identical over 7 bases. In germline, CDR1 is SGHRS, CDR2 YFSETQ. The CDR3 has 13 amino acids. J lost 5 bases, V lost 4 bases, and 6 bases had no gene match.

The chain carries TRBV6-5 and TRBJ1-2; D gene ambiguous. Per germline, CDR1 MNHEY and CDR2 SVGAGI. This CDR3 contains 13 residues. The V end lost 3 bases, the J end lost 4 bases, and 9 bases lay between the germline ends. CDR3 residues: CASSYGGFYGYTF. The CDR3 DNA reads TGTGCCAGCAGTTATGGCGGGTTCTATGGCTACACCTTC.

The genes are TRBV2 and TRBJ2-3; 8 positions agree with TRBD2. The V segment lost 2 bases and the J segment 6 bases; nucleotides outside the gene matches: 10. The germline V gene encodes CDR1 SNHLY and CDR2 FYNNEI. This CDR3 is 16 amino acids long. CDR3 in amino acids: CASSERSGGSGDTQYF. The DNA of the CDR3 is TGTGCCAGCAGTGAACGGAGCGGGGGAAGCGGGGATACGCAGTATTTT.

The genes are TRBV5-1 and TRBJ1-5; tentatively, D is TRBD1 (6 bases). This CDR3 contains 14 residues. Trimming left V 0 bases short and J 7 bases short, with 11 bases between. Germline lookup yields CDR1 SGHRS and CDR2 YFSETQ. The CDR3 protein is CASSLDRDYQPQHF. The CDR3 DNA is TGCGCCAGCAGCTTGGACAGGGATTACCAGCCCCAGCATTTT.

The chain uses TRBV2 and TRBJ1-1, with D possibly matching TRBD1 (6 bases). Trimming stripped 4 bases from V and 4 bases from J, with 16 bases between. Germline V CDR1 and CDR2: SNHLY, FYNNEI. CDR3 size: 15 residues. Here the CDR3 reads CASSVSLRGGTEAFF. CDR3 sequence (DNA): TGTGCCAGCAGTGTCTCGTTGAGGGGGGGCACTGAAGCTTTCTTT. Full variable domain (outside the CDR3, taken from reference TRBV2 and TRBJ1-1): EPEVTQTPSHQVTQMGQEVILRCVPISNHLYFYWYRQILGQKVEFLVSFYNNEISEKSEIFDDQFSVERPDGSNFTLKIRSTKLEDSAMYFCASSVSLRGGTEAFFGQGTRLTVV.

The chain carries TRBV24-1 and TRBJ2-5; 7 bases agree with TRBD1. The germline gives CDR1 KGHDR, CDR2 SFDVKD. This CDR3 contains 14 residues. The junction had 3 bases not matched to a gene; V was cut back by 3 bases and J by 3 bases. DNA of the CDR3: TGTGCCACCAGTGATCCGGGGACAGAAGAGACCCAGTACTTC. The encoded protein is CATSDPGTEETQYF.

This clone appeared a few times. The chain has TRBV11-2 and TRBJ2-5; 8 bases are a match to TRBD2. CDR1 and CDR2 (germline): SGHAT, FQNNGV. This CDR3 is built from 14 residues. V lost 4 bases to trimming and J lost 5 bases; unmatched junction nucleotides: 6. CDR3 nucleotides: TGTGCCAGCAGCTCAGGACTAGCCGGCGAGACCCAGTACTTC. This translates into CASSSGLAGETQYF. The variable domain in full, completed from reference TRBV11-2 and TRBJ2-5, reads EAGVAQSPRYKIIEKRQSVAFWCNPISGHATLYWYQQILGQGPKLLIQFQNNGVVDDSQLPKDRFSAERLKGVDSTLKIQPAKLEDSAVYLCASSSGLAGETQYFGPGTRLLVL.

The gene calls are TRBV25-1 and TRBJ2-3; D perhaps matches TRBD2 (6 bases). This CDR3 contains 15 residues. Trimming pared 0 bases from V and 2 bases from J, leaving 9 bases between. Germline V gives CDR1 MGHDK, CDR2 SYGVNS. CDR3 residues: CASSEYRGVTDTQYF. In DNA, the CDR3 is TGTGCCAGCAGTGAATACCGCGGGGTCACAGATACGCAGTATTTT.

J is TRBJ2-7 and V is TRBV6-5, with D tentatively TRBD1 (5 bases). Trimming took 6 bases from V and 2 from J, leaving 14 bases between them. The CDR3 covers 14 residues. CDR1 and CDR2 from the germline V gene are MNHEY and SVGAGI. The CDR3 reads CASRQPTVPYEQYF. DNA for the CDR3: TGTGCCAGCAGGCAGCCGACAGTCCCCTACGAGCAGTACTTC.

The V call is TRBV10-3, the J call TRBJ1-5, with TRBD1 identical over 7 bases. Germline V gene sequence: CDR1 ENHRY, CDR2 SYGVKD. Trimming took 7 bases from V and 4 from J; bases not matched to a gene: 4. The CDR3 totals 13 residues. The CDR3 DNA is TGTGCCATCAAAGAACAGGGGAATCAGCCCCAGCATTTT. It specifies CAIKEQGNQPQHF.

The gene calls are TRBV9 and TRBJ2-3; 10 bases fit TRBD2. The trim removed 0 bases at V and 6 bases at J, leaving 4 bases unmatched. The CDR3 is made up of 15 amino acids. The germline V gene has CDR1 SGDLS and CDR2 YYNGEE. CDR3 nucleotides: TGTGCCAGCAGCGTAGGACTAGCGGGCGGTGATACGCAGTATTTT. Translation: CASSVGLAGGDTQYF.

The gene calls are TRBV19 and TRBJ2-7; possibly TRBD2 for D (6 bases). V was cut by 10 bases and J by 5 bases, with 18 bases left in between. From germline, CDR1 is LNHDA and CDR2 SQIVND (reference sequence). The CDR3 spans 13 residues. CDR3 residues: CATSVAGNHEQYF. CDR3 in DNA: TGTGCCACCTCCGTGGCGGGGAACCACGAGCAGTACTTC.

The V gene is TRBV5-1, the J gene TRBJ2-4; a weak D match, TRBD2 (6 bases). Germline CDR1 SGHRS, CDR2 YFSETQ. Between the trimmed V and J ends, which lost 3 bases and 0 bases, there was a span of 16 bases. The CDR3 contains 17 residues. The CDR3 nucleotides are TGCGCCAGCAGCTATGGGGAGGCAGCCCTAGCCAAAAACATTCAGTACTTC. The encoded protein is CASSYGEAALAKNIQYF.